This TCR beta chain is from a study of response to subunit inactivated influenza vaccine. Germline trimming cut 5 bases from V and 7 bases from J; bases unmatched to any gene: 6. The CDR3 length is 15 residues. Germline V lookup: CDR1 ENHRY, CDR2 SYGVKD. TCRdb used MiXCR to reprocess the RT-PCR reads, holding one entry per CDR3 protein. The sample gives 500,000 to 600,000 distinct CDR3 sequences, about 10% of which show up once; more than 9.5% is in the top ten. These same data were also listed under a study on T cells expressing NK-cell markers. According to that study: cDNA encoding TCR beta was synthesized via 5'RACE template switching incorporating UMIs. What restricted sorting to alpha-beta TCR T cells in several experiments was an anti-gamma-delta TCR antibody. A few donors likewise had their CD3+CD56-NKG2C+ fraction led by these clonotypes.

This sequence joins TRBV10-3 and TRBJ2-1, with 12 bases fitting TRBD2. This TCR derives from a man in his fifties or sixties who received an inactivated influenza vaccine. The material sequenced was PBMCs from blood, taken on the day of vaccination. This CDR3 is CAISLLAGGGNEQFF. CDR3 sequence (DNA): TGTGCCATCAGTCTACTAGCGGGGGGAGGGAATGAGCAGTTCTTC.